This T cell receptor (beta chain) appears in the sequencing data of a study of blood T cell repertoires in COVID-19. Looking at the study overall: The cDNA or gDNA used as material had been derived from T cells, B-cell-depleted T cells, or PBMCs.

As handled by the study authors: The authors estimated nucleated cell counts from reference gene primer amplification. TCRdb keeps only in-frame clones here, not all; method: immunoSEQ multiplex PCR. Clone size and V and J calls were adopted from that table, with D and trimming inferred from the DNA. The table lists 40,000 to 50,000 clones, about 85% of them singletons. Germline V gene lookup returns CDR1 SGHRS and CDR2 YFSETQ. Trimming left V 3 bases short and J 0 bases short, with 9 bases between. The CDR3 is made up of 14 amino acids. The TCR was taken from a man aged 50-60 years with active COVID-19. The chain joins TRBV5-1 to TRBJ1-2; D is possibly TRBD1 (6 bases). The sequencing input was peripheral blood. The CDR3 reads CASSWTETNYGYTF. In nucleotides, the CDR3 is TGCGCCAGCAGCTGGACAGAGACTAACTATGGCTACACCTTC.